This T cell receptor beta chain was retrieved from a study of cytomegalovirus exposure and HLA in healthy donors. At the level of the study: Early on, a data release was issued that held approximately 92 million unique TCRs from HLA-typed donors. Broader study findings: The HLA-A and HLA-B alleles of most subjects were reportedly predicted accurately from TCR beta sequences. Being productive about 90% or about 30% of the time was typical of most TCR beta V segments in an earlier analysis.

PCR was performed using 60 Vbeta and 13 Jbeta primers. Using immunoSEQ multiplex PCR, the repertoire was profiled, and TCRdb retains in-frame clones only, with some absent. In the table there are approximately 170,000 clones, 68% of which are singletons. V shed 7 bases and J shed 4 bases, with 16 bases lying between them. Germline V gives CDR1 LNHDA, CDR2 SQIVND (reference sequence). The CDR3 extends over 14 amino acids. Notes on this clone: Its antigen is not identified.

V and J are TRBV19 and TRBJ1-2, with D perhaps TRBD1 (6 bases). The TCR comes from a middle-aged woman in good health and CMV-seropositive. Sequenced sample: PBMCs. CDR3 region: CASIGNRETYGYTF. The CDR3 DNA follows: TGTGCCAGTATTGGGAACAGGGAAACCTATGGCTACACCTTC.